This T cell receptor (beta chain) is from a study of siplizumab effects on memory and regulatory T cells. In the case of this clone: Antigen unknown.

Measured with immunoSEQ multiplex PCR; TCRdb has only the in-frame clones, and not every one. The data show tens of thousands of clones, 93% seen once. Germline lookup yields CDR1 MNHEY and CDR2 SMNVEV (reference sequence). This CDR3 has 14 residues. Between the trimmed V and J ends, which lost 6 bases and 0 bases, there was a span of 11 bases. General observations from the study: Proliferating siplizumab-culture Tregs lacked confirmation of suppressive function. Siplizumab led to significantly less abundant alloreactive sequences that could be traced back to unstimulated CD4+ memory cells. There appeared to be greater diversity in naive T cells than in memory cells, and naive T cells seemed major contributors to the alloresponse.

The rearrangement links TRBV27 to TRBJ1-2, with D possibly TRBD1 on 5 matching bases. The sample was CD8+ T cells sorted from blood. The TCR originated in a human donor in good health. The CDR3 loop is CASSKGPSNYGYTF. In DNA form, the CDR3 reads TGTGCCAGCAGCAAGGGGCCCTCTAACTATGGCTACACCTTC.